One sample yielded the 23 T cell receptor beta chains listed below, sequenced in a study of blood T cell repertoires in COVID-19. Profiling relied on immunoSEQ multiplex PCR, and the TCRdb table lists in-frame clones only, not all of them. The sample shows over 200,000 clones, around 89% of them seen only once. The specimen sequenced was PBMCs or T cells enriched from blood (not recorded which). Source of these receptors: a man in his forties who had recovered from COVID-19.

This chain links TRBV29-1 with TRBJ2-3; 9 bases are shared with TRBD1. The germline V gene encodes CDR1 SQVTM and CDR2 ANQGSEA. Trimming cost V 6 bases and J 1 base; bases outside gene matches: 5. CDR3 length: 14 residues. The CDR3 bases are TGCAGCGTGGGGACAGGGCTAGGCACAGATACGCAGTATTTT. This codes for CSVGTGLGTDTQYF.

This chain links TRBV5-1 with TRBJ2-7, with TRBD2 matching 9 bases. Germline trimming cut 2 bases from V and 7 bases from J; bases unmatched to any gene: 10. Germline V lookup: CDR1 SGHRS, CDR2 YFSETQ. The CDR3 covers 15 residues. DNA for the CDR3: TGCGCCAGCAGCTTACTGGCTAGCGGGACGATTGAGCAGTACTTC. Translation: CASSLLASGTIEQYF.

This rearrangement joins TRBV7-9 to TRBJ1-3; 7 bases align to TRBD1. The CDR3 has 13 amino acids. After removal of 5 bases from V and 10 bases from J, the junction contained 8 bases not matched to a gene. Germline V CDR1 and CDR2: SEHNR, FQNEAQ (reference sequence). The CDR3 spells CASSKDRDTTIYF. As DNA, the CDR3 is TGTGCCAGCAGCAAAGACAGGGATACGACCATATATTTT.

The chain combines TRBV27 with TRBJ2-5; 9 nucleotides line up with TRBD2. The junction had 10 bases not matched to a gene; V was cut back by 1 base and J by 4 bases. The germline V gene has CDR1 MNHEY and CDR2 SMNVEV (reference sequence). The CDR3 consists of 17 residues. CDR3 region: CASSLWAGLAGRETQYF. CDR3 bases: TGTGCCAGCAGTTTATGGGCTGGGCTAGCGGGAAGAGAGACCCAGTACTTC.

V and J are TRBV5-6 and TRBJ1-1; 7 bases match TRBD1. V shed 3 bases, J shed 6 bases, and the junction held 8 bases outside the gene matches. Germline CDR1 is SGHDT and CDR2 is YYEEEE. The CDR3 is 14 amino acids. CDR3 in DNA: TGTGCCAGCAGCTATCAGACAGGGCGCTCTGAAGCTTTCTTT. Its protein product is CASSYQTGRSEAFF.

The chain combines TRBV6-5 with TRBJ1-1; D unresolved. The germline CDR1 and CDR2 sequences are MNHEY and SVGAGI. CDR3 size: 15 residues. V dropped 0 bases and J dropped 3 bases, with 11 bases sitting between them. This CDR3 reads CASSYSSLSDTEAFF. The CDR3 bases are TGTGCCAGCAGTTACTCGAGTCTGAGTGACACTGAAGCTTTCTTT.

The sample holds a few counts of this clone. The chain joins TRBV4-1 to TRBJ2-7; TRBD1 might be the D (5 bases). The CDR3 has 15 amino acids. V lost 0 bases and J 0 bases, leaving 9 bases between the germline ends. Germline V CDR1 and CDR2: MGHRA, YSYEKL. The CDR3 DNA reads TGCGCCAGCAGCCAAGATTTCCAGGGCTCCTACGAGCAGTACTTC. It codes for CASSQDFQGSYEQYF.

This clone was seen just once. The rearrangement joins TRBV19 to TRBJ2-7, with D possibly being TRBD1 (6 bases). The germline gives CDR1 LNHDA, CDR2 SQIVND (reference sequence). The V gene lost 1 base and the J gene lost 6 bases, with 13 bases spanning the gap. This CDR3 spans 14 amino acids. In nucleotides, the CDR3 is TGTGCCAGTAGTATAGCAGGGGATCGGGCCGAGCAGTACTTC. Translation: CASSIAGDRAEQYF.

The chain uses TRBV7-9 and TRBJ1-2; 8 bases match TRBD1. With 4 bases clipped from V and 8 bases from J, the junction kept 9 bases outside the gene matches. The CDR3 contains 14 residues. Germline V lookup: CDR1 SEHNR, CDR2 FQNEAQ (reference sequence). The DNA for the CDR3 is TGTGCCAGCAGCTCAGGACAGGGTTCAGCCGGCTACACCTTC. Translating gives CASSSGQGSAGYTF.

V gene TRBV5-3 combines with J gene TRBJ2-2; D might be TRBD2 (6 bases). TRBV5-3 is an ORF, and what it does is uncertain. The CDR3 consists of 15 residues. The V and J ends lost 0 bases and 4 bases respectively, with 10 bases between them. CDR3 in amino acids: CARSLGARGTGELFF. CDR3 nucleotides: TGTGCCAGAAGCTTGGGGGCGCGGGGCACCGGGGAGCTGTTTTTT.

This clone is a singleton in its sample. CDR3: CASSLEVRAGVPYEQYF. As DNA, the CDR3 is TGTGCCAGCAGCTTAGAGGTCAGAGCGGGAGTTCCCTACGAGCAGTACTTC. The chain links TRBV13 to TRBJ2-7, with 8 bases matching TRBD2. The length of the CDR3 is 17 residues. Trimming took 1 base from V and 2 from J; bases not matched to a gene: 10. Germline V CDR1 and CDR2: PRHDT, FYEKMQ (reference sequence).

The chain couples TRBV5-1 to TRBJ1-1, with 8 bases lining up with TRBD1. Germline V gene sequence: CDR1 SGHRS, CDR2 YFSETQ. Trimming removed 4 bases from V and 1 base from J; junction bases left unmatched: 6. CDR3 size: 15 residues. The CDR3 DNA reads TGCGCCAGCAGCCAATCCGGGACAGGGAACACTGAAGCTTTCTTT. This translates into CASSQSGTGNTEAFF.

This chain connects TRBV5-1 to TRBJ1-1, with D maybe TRBD1 (5 bases). From germline, CDR1 is SGHRS and CDR2 YFSETQ. This CDR3 is 15 amino acids long. With 4 bases removed from V and 6 bases from J, the gap between germline ends came to 19 bases. CDR3 in DNA: TGCGCCAGCAGCGCCCCACGGTGGGGCACGGCTGAAGCTTTCTTT. Amino acids: CASSAPRWGTAEAFF.

V gene TRBV6-5 combines with J gene TRBJ2-3, with TRBD2 matching 8 bases. Per germline, CDR1 MNHEY and CDR2 SVGAGI. There are 14 residues in the CDR3. Trimming took 5 bases from V and 6 from J; bases not matched to a gene: 7. CDR3 amino acids: CASSQGTSPDTQYF. DNA of the CDR3: TGTGCCAGCAGTCAGGGGACTAGTCCCGATACGCAGTATTTT.

V gene TRBV29-1 combines with J gene TRBJ1-5; possibly TRBD1 for D (6 bases). This CDR3 has 12 amino acids. CDR1 and CDR2 (germline): SQVTM, ANQGSEA. The V and J ends lost 6 bases and 2 bases respectively, with 8 bases between them. The CDR3 is CSVRQGNQPQHF. CDR3 in DNA: TGCAGCGTACGACAGGGCAATCAGCCCCAGCATTTT.

V is TRBV5-8 and J is TRBJ1-2; the D is unclear. Germline V gene data show CDR1 as SGHTS and CDR2 as YDEGEE. This CDR3 is 16 amino acids long. Trimming took 4 bases from V and 2 from J, leaving 18 bases between them. CDR3 sequence reads: CASSPRGTSVNYGYTF. The CDR3 DNA reads as TGTGCCAGCAGCCCCCGGGGAACCTCGGTCAACTATGGCTACACCTTC.

In DNA form, the CDR3 reads TGTGCCAGCAGCAGGGATAATGAAAAACTGTTTTTT. This translates into CASSRDNEKLFF. This chain links TRBV2 with TRBJ1-4; a weak D match, TRBD1 (5 bases). V shed 6 bases and J shed 4 bases, with 6 bases lying between them. The CDR3 has 12 amino acids. Germline CDR1 is SNHLY and CDR2 is FYNNEI.

The gene calls are TRBV12-5 and TRBJ1-2; D gene ambiguous. The CDR3 is 18 amino acids. Germline CDR1 is LGHNT and CDR2 is FRNRAP. Trimming pared 3 bases from V and 2 bases from J, leaving 22 bases between. CDR3 DNA sequence: TGTGCTAGTGGTTTAGCTCTCACTCCTGGTTCAGGAAACTATGGCTACACCTTC. Residues: CASGLALTPGSGNYGYTF.

V usage is TRBV5-4 and J usage is TRBJ2-1, with D possibly being TRBD1 (7 bases). V shed 4 bases and J shed 2 bases, with 16 bases lying between them. The CDR3 has 16 residues. The germline V gene encodes CDR1 SGHNT and CDR2 YYREEE (reference sequence). In nucleotides, the CDR3 is TGTGCCAGCAGCGCGGGGACAGACGGTACCTACAATGAGCAGTTCTTC. Translating it yields CASSAGTDGTYNEQFF. Together with reference TRBV5-4 and TRBJ2-1, the CDR3 gives the full variable domain: ETGVTQSPTHLIKTRGQQVTLRCSSQSGHNTVSWYQQALGQGPQFIFQYYREEENGRGNFPPRFSGLQFPNYSSELNVNALELDDSALYLCASSAGTDGTYNEQFFGPGTRLTVL.

The rearrangement links TRBV4-1 to TRBJ1-3; D uncertain. The germline V and J ends were trimmed by 4 bases and 4 bases, with 14 bases remaining between them. This CDR3 has 15 amino acids. The germline gives CDR1 MGHRA, CDR2 YSYEKL. The DNA for the CDR3 is TGCGCCAGCAGCCTCATAGACACTAGCGGAAACACCATATATTTT. It yields the protein CASSLIDTSGNTIYF.

This chain connects TRBV4-2 to TRBJ2-1; 9 nucleotides agree with TRBD2. The CDR3 sequence is 17 residues long. Trimming cost V 3 bases and J 2 bases; bases outside gene matches: 8. Germline V lookup: CDR1 LGHNA, CDR2 YNFKEQ. CDR3 sequence (DNA): TGTGCCAGCAGCCAGGTCCCTGGCGGGAGGGCCTACAATGAGCAGTTCTTC. Its protein is CASSQVPGGRAYNEQFF.

V usage is TRBV7-2 and J usage is TRBJ2-1, with TRBD2 identical over 11 bases. This CDR3 has 13 amino acids. J lost 5 bases, V lost 8 bases, and 2 bases had no gene match. Germline CDR1 is SGHTA and CDR2 is FQGNSA. The CDR3 here is CASLAGGHNEQFF. Written as DNA, the CDR3 is TGTGCCAGCCTAGCGGGAGGTCACAATGAGCAGTTCTTC. The whole variable domain, filled in from reference TRBV7-2 and TRBJ2-1, reads GAGVSQSPSNKVTEKGKDVELRCDPISGHTALYWYRQSLGQGLEFLIYFQGNSAPDKSGLPSDRFSAERTGGSVSTLTIQRTQQEDSAVYLCASLAGGHNEQFFGPGTRLTVL.

The chain carries TRBV11-3 and TRBJ2-2; no clear D gene. Looked up from germline, CDR1 is SGHNT and CDR2 is YENEEA. This CDR3 spans 11 amino acids. Trimming took 5 bases from V and 9 from J, leaving 7 bases between them. The CDR3 DNA sequence: TGTGCCAGCAGCAAAGACAGGGAGCTGTTTTTT. Its protein product is CASSKDRELFF. The variable domain in full, completed from reference TRBV11-3 and TRBJ2-2, reads EAGVVQSPRYKIIEKKQPVAFWCNPISGHNTLYWYLQNLGQGPELLIRYENEEAVDDSQLPKDRFSAERLKGVDSTLKIQPAELGDSAVYLCASSKDRELFFGEGSRLTVL.